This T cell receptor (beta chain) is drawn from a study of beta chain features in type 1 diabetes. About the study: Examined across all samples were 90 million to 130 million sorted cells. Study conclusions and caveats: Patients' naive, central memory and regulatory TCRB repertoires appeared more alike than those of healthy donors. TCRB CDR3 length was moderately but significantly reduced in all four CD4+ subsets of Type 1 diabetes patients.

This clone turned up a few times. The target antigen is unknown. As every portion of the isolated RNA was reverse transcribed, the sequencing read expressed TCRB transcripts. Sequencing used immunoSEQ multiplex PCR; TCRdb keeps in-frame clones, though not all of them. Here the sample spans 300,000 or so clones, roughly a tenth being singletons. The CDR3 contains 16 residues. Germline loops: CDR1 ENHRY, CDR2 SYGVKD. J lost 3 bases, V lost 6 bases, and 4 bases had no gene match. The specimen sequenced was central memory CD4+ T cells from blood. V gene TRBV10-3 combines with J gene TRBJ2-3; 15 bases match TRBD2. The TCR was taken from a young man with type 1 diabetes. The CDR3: CAISPGLAGGTDTQYF. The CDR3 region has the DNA TGTGCCATCAGCCCCGGACTAGCGGGGGGGACAGATACGCAGTATTTT.